Included here is one T cell receptor (beta chain) sequence, with context. This clonotype came up many times. Its antigen specificity is not known. There are no base qualities to consult, and no much larger clone falls within one base. The sample belongs to a study of T cell repertoires in cytomegalovirus infection (dated by TCRdb to about 2019). Describing the broader study: Donor HLA type was relevant to the analysis, as public TCR beta signatures indicated carriage of CMV infection together with the matching HLA type. What the research found in general, with its limitations: The ex vivo response was dominated by HLA-C-restricted CMV-specific TCR beta clonotypes, which also provided the single most frequent clonotype in two of eight donors. Carriers of CMV infection plus the relevant HLA type were discriminated by the cumulative frequency of public TCR beta family members in the study cohort and in an independent roughly 370-donor cohort.

Trimming removed 2 bases from V and 7 bases from J, leaving 15 bases between the germline ends. The germline V gene sets CDR1 to MNHEY and CDR2 to SVGAGI. The CDR3 runs 15 residues from the cysteine to the phenylalanine. Only the CDR3 DNA stays, 45 bases, in frame from base 1. Sequencing relied on an Illumina HiSeq 1500. Clones were called with MiXCR by TCRdb after fastp trimmed the public reads at Q25, and only in-frame beta chains were retained. Rows with one shared CDR3 protein collapse into an entry with the most common genes and DNA. The sample yields tens of thousands of distinct CDR3 sequences; more than 20% were counted once. Around 18% of the sample rests with the top ten.

The sample comprised PBMCs, sequenced either directly or after in vitro stimulation (not recorded which). The sequence joins TRBV6-5 to TRBJ2-1, with the D call perhaps TRBD1 or TRBD2, each one matching 5 bases. The receptor's source is a human donor in good health (CMV status not recorded). Some clones in this sample may be carry-over from other donors' samples. The DNA sequence is TGTGCCAGCAGTTACGTCGGGACCGTCGTAAATGAGCAGTTCTTC. Translated, this is CASSYVGTVVNEQFF.